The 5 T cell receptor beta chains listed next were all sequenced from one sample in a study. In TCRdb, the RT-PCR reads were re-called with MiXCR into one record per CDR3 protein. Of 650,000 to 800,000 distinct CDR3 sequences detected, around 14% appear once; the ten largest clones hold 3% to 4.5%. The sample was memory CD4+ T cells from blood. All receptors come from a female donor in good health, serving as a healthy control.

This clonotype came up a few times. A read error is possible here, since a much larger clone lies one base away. The chain's CDR3 is CSVFSYEQYF. CDR3 in DNA: TGCAGTGTCTTTTCCTACGAGCAGTACTTC. The J gene is TRBJ2-7, the V gene TRBV20-1; D not resolved. The ends were cut back, 7 bases at V and 1 base at J, with 5 bases in the middle. Per the germline V gene, CDR1 is DFQATT and CDR2 is SNEGSKA (reference sequence). The CDR3 is 10 residues long.

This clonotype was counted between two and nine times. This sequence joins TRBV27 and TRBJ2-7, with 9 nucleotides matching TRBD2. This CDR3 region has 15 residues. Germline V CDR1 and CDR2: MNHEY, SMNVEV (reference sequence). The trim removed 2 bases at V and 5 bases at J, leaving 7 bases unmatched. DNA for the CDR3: TGTGCCAGCAGTTTAGTTAGCGGGAGATCCCACGAGCAGTACTTC. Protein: CASSLVSGRSHEQYF.

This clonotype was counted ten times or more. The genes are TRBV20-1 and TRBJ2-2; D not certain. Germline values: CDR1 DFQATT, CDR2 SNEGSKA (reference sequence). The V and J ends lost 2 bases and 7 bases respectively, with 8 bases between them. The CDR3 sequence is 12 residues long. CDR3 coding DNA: TGCAGTGCTAGATATGGGATCGGGGAGCTGTTTTTT. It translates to CSARYGIGELFF.

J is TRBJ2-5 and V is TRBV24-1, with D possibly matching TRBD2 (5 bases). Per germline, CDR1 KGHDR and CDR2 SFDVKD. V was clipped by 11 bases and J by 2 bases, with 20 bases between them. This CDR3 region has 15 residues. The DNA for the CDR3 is TGTGCCAGTCGTCGGGGAGCGGCCGAGCAAGAGACCCAGTACTTC. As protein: CASRRGAAEQETQYF.

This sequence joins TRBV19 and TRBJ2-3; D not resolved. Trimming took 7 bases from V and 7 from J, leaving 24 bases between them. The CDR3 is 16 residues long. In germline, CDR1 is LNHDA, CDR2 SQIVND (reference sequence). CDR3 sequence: CASTSDPSPLSHTQYF. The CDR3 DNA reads TGTGCCAGTACTTCCGACCCGAGCCCGCTCTCTCATACGCAGTATTTT.